Listed below are T cell receptor beta chains from one sample, sequenced in a study of CD4 T cells in relation to SARS-CoV-2 and coronaviruses. The data were produced by immunoSEQ multiplex PCR, yet TCRdb's version contains in-frame clones alone and is incomplete. The table includes 68,000 or so clones, more than 85% detected once. The specimen sequenced was naive CD4+ T cells from PBMCs. The receptors shown here come from a human donor in good health. CDR3s include the opening cysteine and the closing phenylalanine or tryptophan. The D gene is left open where the match is weak. Only some rows state a clone size, as once, few, many or a class for expanded clones.

V	size	D	J	DNA	CDR3
TRBV9	-	-	TRBJ2-1	TGTGCCAGTAATCCGGGACTTGACTACAATGAGCAGTTCTTC	CASNPGLDYNEQFF
TRBV28	-	-	TRBJ2-7	TGTGCCAGCAGTTCCTACGGGAGTCTGTCCTTCGAGCAGTACTTC	CASSSYGSLSFEQYF
TRBV14	-	TRBD1	TRBJ1-5	TGTGCCAGCAGCCACTCAGGGGGGAATCAGCCCCAGCATTTT	CASSHSGGNQPQHF
TRBV6-2/TRBV6-3	-	-	TRBJ1-3	TGTGCCAGCAGTCGGAGCTCTGGAAACACCATATATTTT	CASSRSSGNTIYF
TRBV24-1	-	-	TRBJ1-4	TGTGCCACCAGTGACCCGACGGCTAGTCATGAAAAACTGTTTTTT	CATSDPTASHEKLFF
TRBV9	-	TRBD2	TRBJ2-2	TGTGCCAGCAGCGTAATCGGACTAGCGGCGAACACCGGGGAGCTGTTTTTT	CASSVIGLAANTGELFF
TRBV5-3	-	-	TRBJ1-3	TGTGCCAGAAGCTTGACAGGTTCTGGAAACACCATATATTTT	CARSLTGSGNTIYF
TRBV2	-	TRBD2	TRBJ2-1	TGTGCCAGCAGTGAAGGAGCGGGATTAAGCTCCTACAATGAGCAGTTCTTC	CASSEGAGLSSYNEQFF
TRBV6-6	-	TRBD2	TRBJ2-7	TGTGCCAGCAGAAGCAGCGGGAGCTCCTACGAGCAGTACTTC	CASRSSGSSYEQYF
TRBV6-2/TRBV6-3	-	-	TRBJ1-5	TGTGCCAGCAGTTATAGGGTCAATCAGCCCCAGCATTTT	CASSYRVNQPQHF
TRBV28	-	-	TRBJ2-7	TGTGCCAGCAGTTTATTCGGGGCCAGCTCCTACGAGCAGTACTTC	CASSLFGASSYEQYF
TRBV11-1	-	-	TRBJ2-7	TGTGCCAGCAGCTTAGTACGGGTGCGGGGCGACGAGCAGTACTTC	CASSLVRVRGDEQYF
TRBV19	-	TRBD1	TRBJ2-7	TGTGCCAGTAGTGCCCTGACAGGGCTAGTTTACGAGCAGTACTTC	CASSALTGLVYEQYF
TRBV19	-	TRBD1	TRBJ1-1	TGTGCCAGTAGTATACCCCGGACAGGGACGAACACTGAAGCTTTCTTT	CASSIPRTGTNTEAFF
TRBV18	-	TRBD2	TRBJ2-1	TGTGCCAGCTCACCAAGGGGAGGGGTGTATGAGCAGTTCTTC	CASSPRGGVYEQFF
TRBV15	once	TRBD1	TRBJ1-5	TGTGCCACCAGCAGGTGGCGGGACAGGGGGTATAGCAATCAGCCCCAGCATTTT	CATSRWRDRGYSNQPQHF
TRBV20-1	-	-	TRBJ1-1	TGCAGTGCTAGTATTGCAGGCGTGAGGAACACTGAAGCTTTCTTT	CSASIAGVRNTEAFF
TRBV15	-	TRBD1	TRBJ1-2	TGTGCCACCAGCAGAGAAGGGACAGGTTATGGCTACACCTTC	CATSREGTGYGYTF
TRBV30	-	-	TRBJ2-1	TGTGCCTGGGCCGATCGGGCAGGGAGCTCCTACAATGAGCAGTTCTTC	CAWADRAGSSYNEQFF
TRBV7-2	-	-	TRBJ2-2	TGTGCCAGCAGCTTAAAGCGGAGCCCCGGGGAGCTGTTTTTT	CASSLKRSPGELFF
TRBV2	-	-	TRBJ2-4	TGTGCCAGCAGATGGACGGAGGATGGCATTCAGTACTTC	CASRWTEDGIQYF
TRBV6-1	-	-	TRBJ2-3	TGTGCCAGCAGTGAAGCGGGGGGGCGTCCAGATACGCAGTATTTT	CASSEAGGRPDTQYF
TRBV6-5	-	TRBD1	TRBJ2-5	TGTGCCAGCAGTACGGACAGGGAGGAGACCCAGTACTTC	CASSTDREETQYF
TRBV3-1/TRBV3-2	once	-	TRBJ1-2	TGTGCCAGCAGCCAAGATGATGGGGGCTATGGCTACACCTTC	CASSQDDGGYGYTF
TRBV7-8	-	-	TRBJ1-1	TGTGCCAGCAGCTCCAGGGGAGGGCCGCGGGGAGCTTTCTTT	CASSSRGGPRGAFF
TRBV7-3	-	-	TRBJ2-7	TGTGCCAGCAGCCGGCGCGCAGGGGCATCCTACGAGCAGTACTTC	CASSRRAGASYEQYF
TRBV2	-	-	TRBJ2-2	TGTGCCAGCAACGGTGACCAGGGTGTCACCGGGGAGCTGTTTTTT	CASNGDQGVTGELFF